This T cell receptor (beta chain) was retrieved from a study of blood T cell repertoires in COVID-19. Study background: Samples representing acute and convalescent COVID-19 were sourced from the United States, Italy and Spain. Nucleic acid was either cDNA or gDNA, and it came from T cells, B-cell-depleted T cells, or PBMCs.

Study processing details: Amplification from reference gene primers served as the basis for estimated nucleated cell counts. The repertoire was sequenced with immunoSEQ multiplex PCR; TCRdb's copy has only in-frame clones and lacks some. V, J and clone size derive from that table, while D and trimming were established from the DNA sequence. The sample contains 150,000 to 200,000 clones, 89% of which appear only once. The receptor's source is a middle-aged man with acute or convalescent COVID-19. Sequencing was carried out using peripheral blood.

CDR3 sequence: CASRRQNSYEQYF. Written as DNA, the CDR3 is TGCGCCAGCAGAAGACAAAACTCCTACGAGCAGTACTTC. The chain links TRBV5-1 to TRBJ2-7; no reliable D call. Germline lookup yields CDR1 SGHRS and CDR2 YFSETQ. Trimming removed 5 bases from V and 0 bases from J, with 9 bases in between. The CDR3 is 13 residues long.